This is a list of T cell receptor beta chains from one sample in a study of OX40 agonist ivuxolimab in advanced cancers. Profiled with immunoSEQ multiplex PCR; TCRdb holds only in-frame clones, not every one. The sample lists about 76,000 clones, around 85% occurring once. The specimen was CD4+ or CD8+ T cells sorted from blood, collected in a trial of the OX40 agonist ivuxolimab. The source is an adult with an advanced solid tumor such as melanoma, head and neck, liver or kidney cancer. CDR3s include the opening cysteine and the closing phenylalanine or tryptophan. D genes are given only for firm matches. A row's size may be missing; if present it is once, few, many or a size class.

J,V,D,size,CDR3,DNA
TRBJ2-1,TRBV2,TRBD1,-,CASSSPGTGYYNEQFF,TGTGCCAGCAGTTCCCCCGGGACAGGGTATTACAATGAGCAGTTCTTC
TRBJ1-2,TRBV5-4,-,-,CASSSCPGDYGYTF,TGTGCCAGCAGCTCCTGCCCCGGGGACTATGGCTACACCTTC
TRBJ1-4,TRBV4-1,TRBD1,-,CASSRGQGTEKLFF,TGCGCCAGCAGCCGAGGACAGGGTACAGAAAAACTGTTTTTT
TRBJ1-5,TRBV12-5,-,-,CASGLEEVQHF,TGTGCTAGTGGTTTGGAGGAGGTTCAGCATTTT
TRBJ2-5,TRBV5-1,-,-,CASSRSSGEGTQYF,TGCGCCAGCAGCAGGTCCTCGGGAGAGGGGACCCAGTACTTC
TRBJ2-3,TRBV10-1,-,-,CASSEWSSHTDTQYF,TGCGCCAGCAGTGAGTGGTCTAGCCACACAGATACGCAGTATTTT
TRBJ2-5,TRBV15,TRBD1,-,CATSRGSGGVETQYF,TGTGCCACCAGCAGAGGTTCAGGGGGCGTTGAGACCCAGTACTTC
TRBJ1-1,TRBV5-4,TRBD1,-,CASSLGEGAWTEAFF,TGTGCCAGCAGCTTGGGAGAGGGGGCATGGACTGAAGCTTTCTTT
TRBJ2-3,TRBV27,-,-,CASSSQGGDTQYF,TGTGCCAGCAGTTCTCAGGGGGGAGATACGCAGTATTTT
TRBJ2-7,TRBV11-2,TRBD2,-,CASSARTSGGNEQYF,TGTGCCAGCAGCGCCCGGACTAGCGGGGGGAACGAGCAGTACTTC
TRBJ1-4,TRBV2,-,-,CASSENKGGGEKLFF,TGTGCCAGCAGTGAAAATAAGGGAGGGGGTGAAAAACTGTTTTTT
TRBJ2-1,TRBV18,TRBD2,-,CASSPQRGGDRGEQFF,TGTGCCAGCTCACCCCAGCGGGGGGGCGACAGGGGTGAGCAGTTCTTC
TRBJ2-3,TRBV27,-,-,CASSLGDTDTQYF,TGTGCCAGCAGTTTGGGGGACACAGATACGCAGTATTTT
TRBJ2-7,TRBV6-6,-,-,CASSYSNAEQYF,TGTGCCAGCAGTTACTCGAATGCCGAGCAGTACTTC
TRBJ2-1,TRBV7-2,TRBD2,-,CASSFSGGSSYNEQFF,TGTGCCAGCAGCTTTAGCGGGGGTAGCTCCTACAATGAGCAGTTCTTC
TRBJ2-1,TRBV7-3,TRBD2,-,CASSFLAGGLYNEQFF,TGTGCCAGCAGCTTCCTAGCGGGGGGTTTATACAATGAGCAGTTCTTC
TRBJ1-1,TRBV6-5,-,-,CASSLGQNTEAFF,TGTGCCAGCAGCCTCGGCCAGAACACTGAAGCTTTCTTT
TRBJ1-1,TRBV10-3,TRBD1,-,CAISRQGSNTEAFF,TGTGCCATCAGTCGACAGGGCTCGAACACTGAAGCTTTCTTT
TRBJ2-2,TRBV9,-,-,CASSVASTLTGELFF,TGTGCCAGCAGCGTAGCTAGCACGCTCACCGGGGAGCTGTTTTTT
TRBJ2-3,TRBV18,-,medium-sized,CASSPTTDTQYF,TGTGCCAGCTCACCGACCACAGATACGCAGTATTTT
TRBJ2-5,TRBV19,-,-,CASSSPGRPQETQYF,TGTGCCAGTAGTTCTCCCGGGCGACCTCAAGAGACCCAGTACTTC
TRBJ2-2,TRBV19,-,-,CASSIQGWTGELFF,TGTGCCAGTAGTATACAGGGATGGACCGGGGAGCTGTTTTTT
TRBJ2-5,TRBV11-2,-,-,CASSSGSQETQYF,TGTGCCAGCAGCTCCGGGTCGCAAGAGACCCAGTACTTC
TRBJ1-1,TRBV5-6,-,once,CASSLTSEAFF,TGTGCCAGCAGCTTGACATCTGAAGCTTTCTTT
TRBJ2-1,TRBV2,-,-,CASQEGKVGQFF,TGTGCCAGCCAGGAGGGTAAAGTGGGGCAGTTCTTC
TRBJ1-2,TRBV7-9,-,-,CASSLARRSGGYTF,TGTGCCAGCAGCTTAGCCAGGCGCTCGGGTGGCTACACCTTC
TRBJ1-4,TRBV2,TRBD1,-,CASSEQGAGEKLFF,TGTGCCAGCAGTGAGCAGGGGGCGGGTGAAAAACTGTTTTTT
TRBJ2-2,TRBV6-5,TRBD1,-,CASRRQGGNTGELFF,TGTGCCAGCAGACGACAGGGGGGGAACACCGGGGAGCTGTTTTTT
TRBJ1-2,TRBV27,-,-,CASSFYSEGYGYTF,TGTGCCAGCAGTTTTTACAGCGAAGGCTATGGCTACACCTTC
TRBJ1-6,TRBV7-2,-,-,CASTLDRGRPLHF,TGTGCCAGCACCCTGGACCGGGGGCGGCCCCTCCACTTT
TRBJ2-2,TRBV18,-,-,CASSSQPGSTGELFF,TGTGCCAGCTCATCCCAACCAGGTTCCACCGGGGAGCTGTTTTTT
TRBJ2-2,TRBV18,TRBD2,-,CASSPSRGANTGELFF,TGTGCCAGCTCACCTTCGCGGGGGGCAAACACCGGGGAGCTGTTTTTT
TRBJ1-2,TRBV7-2,TRBD1,-,CASSQDRENYGYTF,TGTGCCAGCAGCCAGGACAGGGAGAACTATGGCTACACCTTC
TRBJ2-3,TRBV7-9,TRBD2,-,CASSLASGGATDTQYF,TGTGCCAGCAGCTTAGCTAGCGGGGGGGCAACAGATACGCAGTATTTT
TRBJ2-1,TRBV5-8,TRBD1,-,CASSPRDSSYNEQFF,TGTGCCAGCAGCCCCCGGGACAGCTCCTACAATGAGCAGTTCTTC
TRBJ1-2,TRBV7-9,-,once,CASSLSWFPMGYTF,TGTGCCAGCAGCTTATCCTGGTTCCCTATGGGCTACACCTTC
TRBJ2-7,TRBV5-3,-,-,CASSFWSTNLSEQYF,TGTGCCAGCAGCTTTTGGAGCACAAATCTCTCCGAGCAGTACTTC
TRBJ2-3,TRBV5-1,-,-,CASSLFEVGTDTQYF,TGCGCCAGCAGCTTGTTTGAGGTGGGCACAGATACGCAGTATTTT
TRBJ2-7,TRBV6-1,TRBD1,many,CASSEALRGTGAREYF,TGTGCCAGCAGTGAAGCGCTTCGGGGGACAGGGGCCCGGGAGTACTTC
TRBJ2-3,TRBV7-8,TRBD2,-,CASSPGTSGGLTDTQYF,TGTGCCAGCAGCCCTGGGACTAGCGGGGGCCTCACAGATACGCAGTATTTT